The T cell receptor beta chain under discussion was sequenced for a study of T cells in Graves' hyperthyroidism and ophthalmopathy. Trimming removed 6 bases from V and 4 bases from J; junction bases left unmatched: 14. Germline-derived CDR1 and CDR2 are MNHNS and SASEGT. There are 17 residues in the CDR3. TCR beta CDR3 sequences were amplified from RNA transcripts. The HTBI primer set drove a first-round RT-PCR of the TCR CDR3. TCRdb passed the multiplex PCR reads through MiXCR, listing each CDR3 protein once. The sample contains under 350,000 distinct CDR3 sequences, roughly 21% of which appear only once. Diagnoses used clinical symptoms, serum thyroxine and TRAb, thyroid ultrasound and orbital computed tomography. In this sample, this clonotype turned up once.

This receptor was identified in a woman aged 50 to 60 with Graves' hyperthyroidism. The sequencing sample was made of blood. The rearrangement links TRBV6-1 to TRBJ2-3, with TRBD2 identical over 9 bases. CDR3 loop: CASSPVVAGVVADTQYF. The CDR3 coding sequence is TGTGCCAGCAGCCCGGTTGTAGCGGGAGTTGTCGCAGATACGCAGTATTTT.